This T cell receptor beta chain was documented in a study of blood T cell repertoires in COVID-19 (dated by TCRdb to between 2020 and 2021). As for the study more broadly: Samples from collaborators originated in the United States, Italy and Spain and spanned both the acute and convalescent phases of COVID-19. Where available, HLA class I and class II types were taken from metadata supplied by the sample provider and were not determined by assay-based typing. The sample metadata nearly always contained a de-identified subject ID, COVID-19 status, age in years and sex. The samples were drawn from the first 160 participants of the ongoing ImmuneRACE study and from over a thousand subjects provided by 6 global collaborators. Deeply sampled blood TCRbeta repertoires from subjects exposed to, actively infected with, or recovered from COVID-19 were included in the dataset. The prospective study material was composed of cDNA or gDNA derived from T cells, B-cell-depleted T cells, or PBMCs. The repertoires were made available in a free public database intended to serve as a resource for research on the immune response to SARS-CoV-2.

Whole blood was collected in K2EDTA tubes by collaborating institutions according to the institutions' own protocols. For TCRbeta analysis, collaborators shipped samples as frozen whole blood, isolated PBMCs, or DNA extracted from either of those sample types. The full study reports these points: The amount of clinical and demographic metadata varied by source and participant and was provided uncurated.

The CDR3 runs 16 amino acids, cysteine and phenylalanine included. Here the CDR3 DNA is all that survives: 48 bases in frame from base 1. According to the germline V gene (reference sequence), CDR1 reads LGHDT and CDR2 reads YNNKEL. The germline V end is reduced by 4 bases and the J end by 2 bases; junction bases left unmatched: 7. TCRbeta CDR3 regions were amplified from genomic DNA using the immunoSEQ Assay, a bias-controlled multiplex PCR. Per the original workflow: Nucleated cell counts per sample were estimated from amplification of reference gene primers within the assay. Sequence reads were collapsed and filtered to measure the absolute abundance of every unique TCRbeta CDR3 rearrangement. For each sample, productive Simpson clonality was calculated as the square root of Simpson's diversity index across productive rearrangements. Drawn from immuneACCESS, this table holds only the in-frame rearrangements with V and J called that TCRdb kept. Clones are partly lost; checked studies trace under half to an unresolved V gene and leave the rest unexplained. The DNA gave D and trimming, while V, J and clone size come from that table. For this sample the table gives around 88,000 clones, of which approximately 90% were detected only once. The top ten hold 1.5% to 2% of the sample.

On this clone itself: Its antigen target is currently unknown. No much larger clonotype is one base removed from it; base qualities were not supplied.

Sequenced sample: peripheral blood. This chain joins TRBV3-1 (or the pseudogene TRBV3-2) to TRBJ2-2, with 7 junctional bases fitting TRBD2. The receptor comes from a man aged 60 to 69 with acute or convalescent COVID-19. The CDR3 protein: CASSRGGGGNTGELFF. The nucleotide sequence is TGTGCCAGCAGCCGGGGCGGGGGTGGAAACACCGGGGAGCTGTTTTTT.